The 5 T cell receptor beta chains in this list originate from one sample, sequenced in a study of patients and donors after allogeneic stem cell transplantation. TCRdb itself ran the RT-PCR reads through MiXCR, one entry per CDR3 protein. Of 920,000 or so distinct CDR3 sequences listed, over 15% are singletons. The sequenced sample consisted of blood, either unsorted or a sorted T cell fraction (not recorded which). These receptors were collected from a human donor who was either an allogeneic HSCT recipient or a stem cell or donor lymphocyte infusion donor (not recorded which). It is not recorded whose cells these are; they may come from a transplant donor.

This clonotype occurred a few times. CDR3 sequence reads: CASSRLAEVTGELFF. The CDR3, as DNA: TGTGCCAGCAGTAGGCTAGCTGAGGTCACCGGGGAGCTGTTTTTT. The V gene is TRBV6-1, the J gene TRBJ2-2, with D perhaps matching TRBD2 (5 bases). Trimming shortened V by 5 bases and J by 4 bases, and 14 bases separated the two germline ends. The CDR3 runs 15 residues. From germline, CDR1 is MNHNS and CDR2 SASEGT.

The genes are TRBV10-3 and TRBJ2-7, with 8 bases lining up with TRBD1. The germline V gene has CDR1 ENHRY and CDR2 SYGVKD. This CDR3 contains 14 residues. With V trimmed by 4 bases and J by 2 bases, 4 bases remained unmatched. DNA of the CDR3: TGTGCCATCAGTGGGCTGGACAGGGCCTACGAGCAGTACTTC. It yields the protein CAISGLDRAYEQYF.

V is TRBV2 and J is TRBJ2-7, with 7 bases identical to TRBD2. This CDR3 is 13 amino acids long. Germline CDR1 SNHLY, CDR2 FYNNEI. Trimming took 6 bases from V and 3 from J; bases not matched to a gene: 5. The CDR3 sequence is CASRTTSSYEQYF. CDR3 DNA sequence: TGTGCCAGCAGGACGACTAGCAGCTACGAGCAGTACTTC.

The V call is TRBV4-3, the J call TRBJ2-1, with 11 bases aligning to TRBD2. The CDR3 totals 19 residues. Germline lookup yields CDR1 LGHNA and CDR2 YSLEER. V lost 0 bases, J lost 3 bases, and 10 bases stayed unmatched. CDR3 bases: TGCGCCAGCAGCCAAGATAGGGTTAGCGGGGGGGAATTCTACAATGAGCAGTTCTTC. This translates into CASSQDRVSGGEFYNEQFF.

This clonotype was observed many times. The chain links TRBV20-1 to TRBJ2-7, with TRBD1 identical over 7 bases. The CDR3 contains 14 residues. The V gene's germline CDR1 is DFQATT and CDR2 SNEGSKA (reference sequence). After removal of 2 bases from V and 6 bases from J, the junction contained 10 bases not matched to a gene. CDR3 in amino acids: CSARRLQGSAEQYF. CDR3 DNA: TGCAGTGCTAGACGATTACAGGGGTCGGCCGAGCAGTACTTC.